This T cell receptor (beta chain) was found in a study of cytomegalovirus exposure and HLA in healthy donors. Points from the study as a whole: Compared with the roughly 700-donor mean, an Asian-associated ancestry cluster reportedly had fewer N-insertions, according to a later analysis. Reportedly, TCR beta sequences accurately predicted HLA-A and HLA-B alleles in most subjects.

In this sample, this clone turned up once. Its antigen remains unidentified. Looked up from germline, CDR1 is MDHEN and CDR2 is SYDVKM. The CDR3 runs 19 residues. V lost 6 bases, J lost 5 bases, and 19 bases stayed unmatched. PCR employed 60 Vbeta and 13 Jbeta primers. Measured with immunoSEQ multiplex PCR; TCRdb has only the in-frame clones, and not every one. Among about 160,000 clones listed, less than 90% were seen once. This clonotype originated in a young man in good health and CMV-seronegative. This chain links TRBV28 with TRBJ2-5; 12 bases line up with TRBD2. Sequencing was carried out using PBMCs. CDR3 residues: CASSSTSGGPIRRGETQYF. The CDR3 DNA is TGTGCCAGCAGCTCTACTAGCGGGGGGCCTATTAGACGAGGGGAGACCCAGTACTTC.